One and the same sample provided the 23 T cell receptor beta chains below, sequenced in a study of T cells in Graves' hyperthyroidism and ophthalmopathy. Researchers amplified the TCR beta CDR3 regions from RNA transcripts. The TCR CDR3 was amplified in a first-round RT-PCR using the HTBI primer set. TCRdb independently ran MiXCR on the multiplex PCR reads; one entry per CDR3 protein. The sample contains roughly 840,000 distinct CDR3 sequences, over 35% of which appear only once. The sample taken for sequencing was blood. These receptors all stem from a man aged 18 to 30 with Graves' hyperthyroidism.

The genes are TRBV6-4 and TRBJ2-2; possible D gene TRBD2, 5 bases. Germline CDR1 and CDR2: MRHNA and SNTAGT. This CDR3 comprises 12 residues. Trimming stripped 4 bases from V and 7 bases from J, with 7 bases between. DNA for the CDR3: TGTGCCAGCAGTGGGGAGATCGGGGAGCTGTTTTTT. Translated, it gives CASSGEIGELFF.

This clonotype has at least ten counts. The chain carries TRBV19 and TRBJ1-1, with D tentatively TRBD1 (6 bases). V lost 7 bases and J 6 bases, leaving 12 bases between the germline ends. CDR3 length: 12 residues. Germline loops: CDR1 LNHDA, CDR2 SQIVND (reference sequence). In DNA, the CDR3 is TGTGCCAGTATGCGGGGGGCCGCTGAAGCTTTCTTT. This gives the protein CASMRGAAEAFF.

This clonotype was seen a few times. This chain links TRBV19 with TRBJ1-5, with a weak D call TRBD1 (6 bases). Looked up from germline, CDR1 is LNHDA and CDR2 is SQIVND (reference sequence). The CDR3 runs to 16 residues. V gave up 7 bases and J gave up 7 bases, with 23 bases separating them. CDR3 sequence: CASTPLRGGGGQPQHF. The CDR3, as DNA: TGTGCCAGTACCCCTCTGCGAGGAGGGGGAGGACAGCCCCAGCATTTT.

This chain connects TRBV7-2 to TRBJ2-7, with a weak D call TRBD2 (6 bases). Trimming stripped 7 bases from V and 3 bases from J, with 16 bases between. The V gene's germline CDR1 is SGHTA and CDR2 FQGNSA. This CDR3 spans 14 amino acids. The CDR3 sequence is CASTFVGSIYEQYF. The CDR3 nucleotides read TGTGCCAGCACCTTCGTCGGGAGTATCTACGAGCAGTACTTC.

The CDR3 sequence: CSARSTGRVTEAFF. Here the CDR3 DNA reads TGCAGTGCTCGCAGTACAGGGAGGGTCACTGAAGCTTTCTTT. The chain employs TRBV20-1 and TRBJ1-1; D is possibly TRBD1 (6 bases). Germline CDR1 DFQATT, CDR2 SNEGSKA (reference sequence). Trimming shortened V by 5 bases and J by 4 bases, and 17 bases separated the two germline ends. This CDR3 comprises 14 residues.

This chain links TRBV7-2 with TRBJ2-7; D might be TRBD2 (5 bases). Trimming took off 7 bases at V and 7 bases at J, with 23 bases between the two ends. Germline lookup yields CDR1 SGHTA and CDR2 FQGNSA. The CDR3 has 15 amino acids. DNA of the CDR3: TGTGCCAGCATCTCTCCGGGGAGCAGTAGAGGGGAGCAGTACTTC. It yields the protein CASISPGSSRGEQYF.

The chain employs TRBV9 and TRBJ1-4, with D tentatively TRBD1 (6 bases). The CDR3 has 13 amino acids. Germline V CDR1 and CDR2: SGDLS, YYNGEE. V lost 4 bases and J lost 8, with 12 bases in between. The CDR3 DNA reads TGTGCCAGCAGCACCAGAGGGGGAGAAAAACTGTTTTTT. Encoded protein: CASSTRGGEKLFF. The full variable domain, completed using reference TRBV9 and TRBJ1-4, is DSGVTQTPKHLITATGQRVTLRCSPRSGDLSVYWYQQSLDQGLQFLIQYYNGEERAKGNILERFSAQQFPDLHSELNLSSLELGDSALYFCASSTRGGEKLFFGSGTQLSVL.

This clonotype was seen more than once but under ten times. The chain uses TRBV11-2 and TRBJ2-5; tentatively, D is TRBD1 (7 bases). Trimming took 6 bases from V and 1 from J, leaving 24 bases between them. CDR3 size: 18 residues. Germline V gene lookup returns CDR1 SGHAT and CDR2 FQNNGV. CDR3 residues: CASRLQLGGGKTQETQYF. CDR3 nucleotides: TGTGCCAGCAGACTACAACTAGGGGGCGGGAAAACCCAAGAGACCCAGTACTTC.

CDR3 sequence reads: CASSPTGSVLETQYF. The CDR3 bases are TGCGCCAGCAGCCCGACAGGGTCCGTGTTGGAGACCCAGTACTTC. The gene calls are TRBV5-1 and TRBJ2-5; 7 positions agree with TRBD1. Germline V lookup: CDR1 SGHRS, CDR2 YFSETQ. The CDR3 loop spans 15 amino acids. The J segment lost 5 bases and the V segment lost 4 bases, leaving 11 bases of the junction unmatched. The whole variable domain, filled in from reference TRBV5-1 and TRBJ2-5, reads KAGVTQTPRYLIKTRGQQVTLSCSPISGHRSVSWYQQTPGQGLQFLFEYFSETQRNKGNFPGRFSGRQFSNSRSEMNVSTLELGDSALYLCASSPTGSVLETQYFGPGTRLLVL.

This chain uses TRBV10-3 with TRBJ1-1; 8 nucleotides match TRBD1. After removal of 10 bases from V and 8 bases from J, the junction contained 6 bases not matched to a gene. The CDR3 has 11 amino acids. Looked up from germline, CDR1 is ENHRY and CDR2 is SYGVKD. The CDR3 loop reads CATLRDREAFF. CDR3 sequence (DNA): TGTGCCACCCTCCGGGACAGGGAAGCTTTCTTT.

Only a few counts were recorded for this clonotype. The chain uses TRBV7-9 and TRBJ2-2; 9 bases map to TRBD1. Germline CDR1 SEHNR, CDR2 FQNEAQ (reference sequence). The CDR3 runs 15 residues. The junction had 7 bases not matched to a gene; V was cut back by 4 bases and J by 7 bases. CDR3 amino acids: CASSSSGQGNGELFF. The CDR3 nucleotides read TGTGCCAGCAGCTCGAGCGGACAGGGGAACGGGGAGCTGTTTTTT.

The chain recombines TRBV9 with TRBJ1-1; TRBD1 might be the D (5 bases). V was clipped by 3 bases and J by 8 bases, with 17 bases between them. Germline V lookup: CDR1 SGDLS, CDR2 YYNGEE. This CDR3 region has 14 residues. CDR3 protein: CASSAPGGAVEAFF. The CDR3 coding sequence is TGTGCCAGCAGCGCCCCGGGAGGGGCGGTCGAAGCTTTCTTT.

The rearrangement uses TRBV20-1 and TRBJ1-5; 7 positions agree with TRBD1. Losses at the gene ends were 2 bases for V and 9 bases for J; bases not matched to a gene: 10. This CDR3 has 14 residues. The germline V gene encodes CDR1 DFQATT and CDR2 SNEGSKA (reference sequence). The CDR3 sequence is CSARTRDRSRPQHF. The CDR3 region has the DNA TGCAGTGCTAGAACAAGGGACAGAAGCCGGCCCCAGCATTTT.

The chain links TRBV29-1 to TRBJ1-2; D unresolved. Germline V gene data show CDR1 as SQVTM and CDR2 as ANQGSEA. The CDR3 length is 17 residues. With 7 bases removed from V and 2 bases from J, the gap between germline ends came to 26 bases. The CDR3 sequence: CSAFSGRWETQNYGYTF. The CDR3 DNA reads TGCAGCGCCTTTAGCGGGAGATGGGAGACCCAAAACTATGGCTACACCTTC.

This clonotype occurred many times. The chain is built from TRBV7-8 and TRBJ2-7, with D uncertain. Germline V gene lookup returns CDR1 SGHVS and CDR2 FQNEAQ. V shed 1 base and J shed 7 bases, with 14 bases lying between them. The CDR3 is 14 residues long. CDR3 sequence: CASSLEFTDPEQYF. CDR3 coding DNA: TGTGCCAGCAGCTTAGAGTTCACAGACCCGGAGCAGTACTTC.

This clonotype was counted only a few times. Given a much more abundant clone one base away, this may be a read error. V and J are TRBV7-8 and TRBJ2-5; 9 bases agree with TRBD2. CDR3 length: 15 residues. Losses at the gene ends were 1 base for V and 7 bases for J; bases not matched to a gene: 7. Germline CDR1 and CDR2: SGHVS and FQNEAQ. This CDR3 reads CASSLVGSGSGTQYF. In DNA form, the CDR3 reads TGTGCCAGCAGCTTAGTGGGTAGCGGGAGTGGGACCCAGTACTTC.

J is TRBJ1-5 and V is TRBV19; 10 bases match TRBD1. Germline V lookup: CDR1 LNHDA, CDR2 SQIVND (reference sequence). The CDR3 spans 17 residues. J lost 0 bases, V lost 5 bases, and 7 bases had no gene match. In DNA form, the CDR3 reads TGTGCCAGTAGTCGGACCGGGACAGGGGATAGCAATCAGCCCCAGCATTTT. It encodes CASSRTGTGDSNQPQHF.

This rearrangement joins TRBV27 to TRBJ1-5, with D possibly matching TRBD1 (6 bases). The germline V gene has CDR1 MNHEY and CDR2 SMNVEV (reference sequence). V was cut by 11 bases and J by 5 bases, with 7 bases left in between. This CDR3 has 10 residues. CDR3 protein: CAAGDQPQHF. The CDR3 nucleotides are TGTGCCGCAGGGGATCAGCCCCAGCATTTT.

The CDR3 bases are TGTGCCAGCAGCCGGCGGGGAGATAGGAATTCACCCCTCCACTTT. Encoded protein: CASSRRGDRNSPLHF. V gene TRBV7-9 combines with J gene TRBJ1-6; D is ambiguous. Trimming left V 5 bases short and J 7 bases short, with 15 bases between. The CDR3 covers 15 residues. Germline lookup yields CDR1 SEHNR and CDR2 FQNEAQ (reference sequence).

The chain joins TRBV7-9 to TRBJ2-7; TRBD1 matches 8 bases. Germline V gene data show CDR1 as SEHNR and CDR2 as FQNEAQ (reference sequence). This CDR3 comprises 14 residues. V shed 8 bases and J 6 bases; nucleotides not matched to a gene: 12. The CDR3 coding sequence is TGTGCCAGCGAGGGGGGACAGGAGTTTAGCGAGCAGTACTTC. Protein product: CASEGGQEFSEQYF.

This clonotype was counted a few times. The gene calls are TRBV7-2 and TRBJ1-6; the D gene is possibly TRBD1 (6 bases). The V gene lost 5 bases and the J gene lost 11 bases, with 22 bases spanning the gap. The CDR3 is 16 amino acids. CDR1 is SGHTA and CDR2 is FQGNSA in the germline V gene. The CDR3 protein is CASSHLVRDTKTPLHF. CDR3 coding DNA: TGTGCCAGCAGCCATTTAGTCCGGGACACCAAAACACCCCTCCACTTT.

This clonotype was seen ten or more times. The chain recombines TRBV19 with TRBJ1-5; possible D gene TRBD1, 6 bases. Trimming pared 4 bases from V and 6 bases from J, leaving 10 bases between. The CDR3 has 13 residues. CDR1 is LNHDA and CDR2 is SQIVND in the germline V gene (reference sequence). This CDR3 is CASSSRDTQPQHF. The CDR3 DNA is TGTGCCAGTAGTAGCCGGGACACTCAGCCCCAGCATTTT.

This clonotype was seen more than once but under ten times. V and J are TRBV12-3 or TRBV12-4 and TRBJ2-2; TRBD2 is a possible D gene (5 bases). Between the trimmed V and J ends, which lost 3 bases and 7 bases, there was a span of 6 bases. The CDR3 runs to 12 residues. CDR3: CASSFEGGELFF. The DNA of the CDR3 is TGTGCCAGCAGTTTCGAGGGCGGGGAGCTGTTTTTT.